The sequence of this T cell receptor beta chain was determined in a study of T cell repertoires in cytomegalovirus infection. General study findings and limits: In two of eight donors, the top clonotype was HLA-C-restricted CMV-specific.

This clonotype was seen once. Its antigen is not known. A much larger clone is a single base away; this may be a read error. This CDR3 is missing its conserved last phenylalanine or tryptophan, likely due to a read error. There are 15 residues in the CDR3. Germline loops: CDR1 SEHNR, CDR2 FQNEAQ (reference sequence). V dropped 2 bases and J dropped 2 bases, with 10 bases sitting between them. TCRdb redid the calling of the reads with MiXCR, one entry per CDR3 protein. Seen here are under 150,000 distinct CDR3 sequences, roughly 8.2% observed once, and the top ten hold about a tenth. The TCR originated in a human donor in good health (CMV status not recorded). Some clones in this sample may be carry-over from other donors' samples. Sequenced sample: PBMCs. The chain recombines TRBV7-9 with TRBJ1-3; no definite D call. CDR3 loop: CASSLNLAAGNTIYY. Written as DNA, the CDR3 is TGTGCCAGCAGCTTAAACCTCGCGGCTGGAAACACCATATATTAT.